These T cell receptor beta chains were read from a single sample in a study of blood T cell repertoires in COVID-19. Libraries were prepared by immunoSEQ multiplex PCR; TCRdb keeps only in-frame clonotypes and omits some of them. The top ten hold just under 3% of the sample, which has some 350,000 clones, less than 90% seen once. Input material: PBMCs or T cells enriched from blood (not recorded which). All receptors derive from a woman between 25 and 40 years old who had recovered from COVID-19. Both conserved end residues are part of each CDR3. D genes are given only for firm matches. Clone sizes are given selectively: once, few, many, or a class where the clone is expanded.

v_gene	j_gene	abundance	d_gene	CDR3nt	CDR3aa
TRBV27	TRBJ1-6	.	TRBD1	TGTGCCAGCAGGGTGACAGGGAGGTATAATTCACCCCTCCACTTT	CASRVTGRYNSPLHF
TRBV4-1	TRBJ2-5	.	TRBD2	TGCGCCAGCAGTGAGGGACTAGCGGGGGGCCAATACCAAGAGACCCAGTACTTC	CASSEGLAGGQYQETQYF
TRBV5-1	TRBJ1-6	.	TRBD1	TGCGCCAGCAGCTCGACTACAGGGGGCGGGTCACCCCTCCACTTT	CASSSTTGGGSPLHF
TRBV4-1	TRBJ2-1	.	TRBD2	TGCGCCAGCAGCCAACGACTAGCGGGAGCGGTGGATGAGCAGTTCTTC	CASSQRLAGAVDEQFF
TRBV10-3	TRBJ2-6	.	.	TGTGCCATCAGTGATAGTCGTTCTGGGGCCAACGTCCTGACTTTC	CAISDSRSGANVLTF
TRBV12-3/TRBV12-4	TRBJ1-1	.	TRBD1	TGTGCCAGCAAGACAGGGTTAAACACTGAAGCTTTCTTT	CASKTGLNTEAFF
TRBV18	TRBJ2-3	.	.	TGTGCCAGCTCAGCCTTACTAGGAGATACGCAGTATTTT	CASSALLGDTQYF
TRBV5-4	TRBJ2-7	.	TRBD1	TGTGCCACCGCCGGGACAGGGGTCAACGAGCAGTACTTC	CATAGTGVNEQYF
TRBV23-1	TRBJ2-7	.	.	TGCGCCAGCATGAAACTTAGCGATAACAGCTACGAGCAGTACTTC	CASMKLSDNSYEQYF
TRBV6-4	TRBJ2-3	.	TRBD2	TGTGCCAGCAGTAATAGCGGGGGAACAGATACGCAGTATTTT	CASSNSGGTDTQYF
TRBV7-6	TRBJ2-5	.	.	TGTGCCAGCAGCCCCGCGGAGACCCAGTACTTC	CASSPAETQYF
TRBV3-1/TRBV3-2	TRBJ2-5	.	.	TGTGCCAGCAGCCATCGGGAGACCCAGTACTTC	CASSHRETQYF
TRBV15	TRBJ1-3	.	.	TGTGCCACCAATCCAGGGGTTGGAAACACCATATATTTT	CATNPGVGNTIYF
TRBV19	TRBJ1-5	.	.	TGTGCCAGTAGTAAAGACAGTAAGTTTAGCAATCAGCCCCAGCATTTT	CASSKDSKFSNQPQHF
TRBV7-9	TRBJ2-7	.	TRBD2	TGTGCCAGCACCCCTACAACCGGGACTAGCGGCCACTACGAGCAGTACTTC	CASTPTTGTSGHYEQYF
TRBV19	TRBJ1-6	many	.	TGTGCCAGTAGTATAGACCGGGACAAATATTCACCCCTCCACTTT	CASSIDRDKYSPLHF
TRBV6-4	TRBJ1-1	.	TRBD1	TGTGCCAGCAGTCCAGGGGGCGTGAACACTGAAGCTTTCTTT	CASSPGGVNTEAFF
TRBV29-1	TRBJ2-7	.	.	TGCAGCGTTGAAGTGGCGGGTGGTTACGAGCAGTACTTC	CSVEVAGGYEQYF
TRBV7-9	TRBJ2-2	.	.	TGTGCCAGCCGGAGACAGGAAACGAACACCGGGGAGCTGTTTTTT	CASRRQETNTGELFF
TRBV6-2/TRBV6-3	TRBJ1-5	.	.	TGTGCCAGCAGTAGACCGGTACAGGGTCCCAATCAGCCCCAGCATTTT	CASSRPVQGPNQPQHF
TRBV11-3	TRBJ2-3	.	.	TGTGCCAGCAGCTCTTCGGGACTCGAGGGTAATACGCAGTATTTT	CASSSSGLEGNTQYF
TRBV20-1	TRBJ2-5	.	.	TGCAGTGCTAGTTGGTTCGGACAAATACAAGAGACCCAGTACTTC	CSASWFGQIQETQYF
TRBV6-5	TRBJ1-1	.	.	TGTGCCAGCAGTTACTCCGCACTTTATGAAGCTTTCTTT	CASSYSALYEAFF
TRBV18	TRBJ1-2	.	.	TGTGCCAGCTCACCACCCGCAAGGGGCCTGGGGGGCTACACCTTC	CASSPPARGLGGYTF
TRBV7-2	TRBJ1-2	once	.	TGTGCCAGCAGCTTAGGAACAGCCCTATATGGCTACACCTTC	CASSLGTALYGYTF
TRBV18	TRBJ2-7	.	.	TGTGCCAGCTCACCACCGGGACAATCCTACGAGCAGTACTTC	CASSPPGQSYEQYF
TRBV5-1	TRBJ2-7	.	TRBD1	TGCGCCAGCAGCGGGGGACAGGTCTACGAGCAGTACTTC	CASSGGQVYEQYF
TRBV9	TRBJ2-7	.	.	TGTGCCAGCAGTAGTACAGGGAACTCCTACGAGCAGTACTTC	CASSSTGNSYEQYF
TRBV15	TRBJ1-6	.	TRBD1	TGTGCCACCAGCAGAGGGGACAGCCTTTATAATTCACCCCTCCACTTT	CATSRGDSLYNSPLHF
TRBV5-1	TRBJ2-1	.	TRBD2	TGCGCCAGCAGCTCGGGGACTAGCGGCCGATTGGCGTTCTTC	CASSSGTSGRLAFF
TRBV3-1/TRBV3-2	TRBJ1-1	.	.	TGTGCCAGCAGCCGAGCAGGCGGGCAAACTGAAGCTTTCTTT	CASSRAGGQTEAFF
TRBV21-1	TRBJ1-3	.	.	TGTGCCAGCAGGGGAACAGGGGAGATCACTCGTGGAAACACCATATATTTT	CASRGTGEITRGNTIYF
TRBV6-5	TRBJ2-3	.	.	TGTGCCAGCAGGCTCACAGGCACAGATACGCAGTATTTT	CASRLTGTDTQYF
TRBV5-1	TRBJ2-7	.	TRBD1	TGCGCCAGCAGCTTGGGGGGACAGGGCTACTCCTACGAGCAGTACTTC	CASSLGGQGYSYEQYF
TRBV19	TRBJ1-1	.	.	TGTGCCAGTAGAGCGGGGAGGCGGAACTTGAACACTGAAGCTTTCTTT	CASRAGRRNLNTEAFF
TRBV11-2	TRBJ2-5	.	.	TGTGCCAGCAGCTTTAGCGACCAAGAGACCCAGTACTTC	CASSFSDQETQYF
TRBV28	TRBJ2-5	.	TRBD2	TGTGCCAGCAGTCTCCTAGCGGAGCAAGAGACCCAGTACTTC	CASSLLAEQETQYF
TRBV5-6	TRBJ1-1	.	.	TGTGCCAGCAGCTTGGGACAGTGGATCTCTGAAGCTTTCTTT	CASSLGQWISEAFF
TRBV7-9	TRBJ2-3	.	TRBD1	TGTGCCAGCAGCTCGGGACAGGGGGCGACAGATACGCAGTATTTT	CASSSGQGATDTQYF
TRBV25-1	TRBJ1-1	.	.	TGTGCCAGCAGTGATACATATATGAACACTGAAGCTTTCTTT	CASSDTYMNTEAFF
TRBV6-5	TRBJ2-7	.	.	TGTGCCAGCAGTTACATTGACGGGGGTTTCGACGAGCAGTACTTC	CASSYIDGGFDEQYF
TRBV18	TRBJ2-2	.	.	TGTGCCAGCTCACCAGCAGGTCTGGACACCGGGGAGCTGTTTTTT	CASSPAGLDTGELFF
TRBV24-1	TRBJ2-3	.	TRBD2	TGTGCCACCAGTGGCCCCACCGGGACTAGCCCAGATACGCAGTATTTT	CATSGPTGTSPDTQYF
TRBV2	TRBJ2-6	.	.	TGTGCCAGCCGGCAGGAAGCTGGGGCCAACGTCCTGACTTTC	CASRQEAGANVLTF
TRBV30	TRBJ2-3	.	.	TGTGCCTGGAGTGTTTTGGGGGGGCTGGAAGATACGCAGTATTTT	CAWSVLGGLEDTQYF
TRBV2	TRBJ2-1	few	.	TGTGCCAGCACTCCAATTCGGGGCAATGAGCAGTTCTTC	CASTPIRGNEQFF
TRBV28	TRBJ2-3	.	TRBD1	TGTGCCAGCAGTTTCAGGGGGGATACGCAGTATTTT	CASSFRGDTQYF
TRBV19	TRBJ2-1	.	TRBD2	TGTGCCAGTAGTTCCCCGACTAGCGGTCCTCCTTACACAGGGAATGAGCAGTTCTTC	CASSSPTSGPPYTGNEQFF
TRBV5-6	TRBJ1-2	.	.	TGTGCCAGCAGCTTGCAGGGGCGGAATGGCTACACCTTC	CASSLQGRNGYTF
TRBV20-1	TRBJ1-1	few	TRBD1	TGCAGTGCTAGTTTGGGACAGAGAACTGAAGCTTTCTTT	CSASLGQRTEAFF
TRBV5-1	TRBJ2-7	few	TRBD2	TGCGCCAGCAGCTTCTTCCTCAGCGGGAGGGAGGGAAAGCAGTACTTC	CASSFFLSGREGKQYF
TRBV9	TRBJ2-7	.	TRBD2	TGTGCCAGCAGCCCACGACTAGCCGAGAGCTCCTACGAGCAGTACTTC	CASSPRLAESSYEQYF
TRBV27	TRBJ1-5	.	TRBD1	TGTGCCAGCAGTGCCTCAGGGGGAGGCAATCAGCCCCAGCATTTT	CASSASGGGNQPQHF
TRBV11-3	TRBJ2-7	.	TRBD2	TGTGCCAGCAGCTTAGGACCGACTAGCGGGGCCTACGAGCAGTACTTC	CASSLGPTSGAYEQYF
TRBV2	TRBJ1-5	.	TRBD1	TGTGCCAGCAGGGGGGACAGGAACAATCAGCCCCAGCATTTT	CASRGDRNNQPQHF